These 27 T cell receptor beta chains came from one sample sequenced in a study of T cell repertoires in cytomegalovirus infection. TCRdb re-called the reads with MiXCR, one entry per CDR3 protein. The table has some 500,000 distinct CDR3 sequences, approximately 40% seen once. For these receptors, no antigen is known. The sample in question was cultured PBMCs, obtained from culture after CMV antigen stimulation. The receptors come from a human donor in good health (CMV status not recorded). Some clones in this sample may be carry-over from other donors' samples.

This clonotype has a handful of counts. The V call is TRBV28, the J call TRBJ1-4, with D possibly being TRBD1 (5 bases). The CDR3 has 13 amino acids. Germline lookup yields CDR1 MDHEN and CDR2 SYDVKM. The V end lost 3 bases, the J end lost 5 bases, and 7 bases lay between the germline ends. This CDR3 reads CASSFRGNEKLFF. CDR3 DNA: TGTGCCAGCAGTTTTAGGGGAAATGAAAAACTGTTTTTT.

The sample holds a few counts of this clonotype. V usage is TRBV5-6 and J usage is TRBJ2-2; D is possibly TRBD2 (5 bases). The length of the CDR3 is 16 residues. The germline V gene encodes CDR1 SGHDT and CDR2 YYEEEE. Trimming took 5 bases from V and 6 from J, leaving 20 bases between them. Here the CDR3 DNA reads TGTGCCAGCAGAGCACCGGGTCAGCGGATCGCCGGGGAGCTGTTTTTT. It translates to CASRAPGQRIAGELFF. The full variable domain, in which reference TRBV5-6 and TRBJ2-2 provide the parts outside the CDR3, is DAGVTQSPTHLIKTRGQQVTLRCSPKSGHDTVSWYQQALGQGPQFIFQYYEEEERQRGNFPDRFSGHQFPNYSSELNVNALLLGDSALYLCASRAPGQRIAGELFFGEGSRLTVL.

The chain is built from TRBV10-3 and TRBJ2-7, with 12 nucleotides matching TRBD2. The CDR3 sequence is 15 residues long. Germline CDR1 is ENHRY and CDR2 is SYGVKD. V lost 5 bases to trimming and J lost 7 bases; unmatched junction nucleotides: 9. The CDR3 loop reads CAISSSGRAPPEQYF. The CDR3 nucleotides read TGTGCCATCAGTTCTAGCGGGAGGGCCCCCCCGGAGCAGTACTTC.

This clonotype turned up a few times. The V call is TRBV6-1, the J call TRBJ2-3, with D perhaps TRBD2 (6 bases). Germline CDR1 reads MNHNS; CDR2 reads SASEGT. The CDR3 sequence is 13 residues long. Trimming removed 0 bases at V and 5 bases at J, with 6 bases between. DNA for the CDR3: TGTGCCAGCAGTGAAGCCGGGGGAGATACGCAGTATTTT. It yields the protein CASSEAGGDTQYF.

The chain joins TRBV4-2 to TRBJ2-1; TRBD2 matches 10 bases. Germline lookup yields CDR1 LGHNA and CDR2 YNFKEQ. With V trimmed by 3 bases and J by 2 bases, 10 bases remained unmatched. This CDR3 spans 18 amino acids. The CDR3 protein is CASSHEGPGLATYNEQFF. In nucleotides, the CDR3 is TGTGCCAGCAGCCACGAAGGACCGGGACTAGCGACCTACAATGAGCAGTTCTTC.

This sequence joins TRBV20-1 and TRBJ2-1, with D perhaps matching TRBD2 (6 bases). CDR3 length: 13 amino acids. The V end was cut by 4 bases, the J end by 1 base, with 8 bases between. Germline CDR1 reads DFQATT; CDR2 reads SNEGSKA (reference sequence). CDR3 DNA sequence: TGCAGTGCTACTGGGGGGTCCTACAATGAGCAGTTCTTC. Its protein product is CSATGGSYNEQFF.

This chain links TRBV6-1 with TRBJ2-2, with D perhaps matching TRBD2 (5 bases). Germline V CDR1 and CDR2: MNHNS, SASEGT. The CDR3 is made up of 14 amino acids. V was cut by 7 bases and J by 3 bases, with 12 bases left in between. The CDR3 here is CASTSRVYTGELFF. The CDR3 DNA follows: TGTGCCAGCACTTCGAGGGTATACACCGGGGAGCTGTTTTTT.

The rearrangement links TRBV7-6 to TRBJ2-2; 9 bases fit TRBD2. Germline CDR1 is SGHVS and CDR2 is FNYEAQ. There are 17 residues in the CDR3. V lost 6 bases, J lost 2 bases, and 10 bases stayed unmatched. The CDR3 nucleotides are TGTGCCAGCAGACATACTCTAGCGGGGAAAAACACCGGGGAGCTGTTTTTT. This sequence encodes CASRHTLAGKNTGELFF.

The genes are TRBV7-2 and TRBJ2-3, with D unresolved. The V end lost 5 bases, the J end lost 3 bases, and 9 bases lay between the germline ends. This CDR3 comprises 13 residues. CDR1 is SGHTA, CDR2 FQGNSA, per germline. DNA for the CDR3: TGTGCCAGCAGCCTACCCCTTACAGATACGCAGTATTTT. Encoded protein: CASSLPLTDTQYF.

This clonotype was detected a few times. The chain uses TRBV11-2 and TRBJ1-1, with D tentatively TRBD1 (5 bases). V was cut by 1 base and J by 3 bases, with 12 bases left in between. Germline assignment: CDR1 SGHAT and CDR2 FQNNGV. This CDR3 contains 15 residues. CDR3 sequence: CASSLGRVGDTEAFF. As DNA, the CDR3 is TGTGCCAGCAGCTTAGGAAGAGTGGGGGACACTGAAGCTTTCTTT.

V usage is TRBV18 and J usage is TRBJ2-5, with no clear D. The germline V and J ends were trimmed by 3 bases and 5 bases, with 19 bases remaining between them. The germline V gene encodes CDR1 KGHSH and CDR2 LQKENI. The CDR3 spans 16 residues. DNA for the CDR3: TGTGCCAGCTCACCCCCCAGCCAAGCGTTTCAGGAGACCCAGTACTTC. This translates into CASSPPSQAFQETQYF.

The rearrangement joins TRBV7-6 to TRBJ1-4; TRBD1 matches 9 bases. The CDR3 has 16 amino acids. The V and J ends lost 5 bases and 8 bases, in that order; junction bases with no gene match: 12. Looked up from germline, CDR1 is SGHVS and CDR2 is FNYEAQ. The CDR3 reads CASSGNPGQGREKLFF. The CDR3 region has the DNA TGTGCCAGCAGCGGAAATCCGGGACAGGGACGGGAAAAACTGTTTTTT.

J is TRBJ2-5 and V is TRBV19; D gene ambiguous. Between the trimmed V and J ends, which lost 3 bases and 0 bases, there was a span of 5 bases. There are 13 residues in the CDR3. Germline loops: CDR1 LNHDA, CDR2 SQIVND (reference sequence). The CDR3 loop is CASSMVYQETQYF. For the CDR3, the DNA is TGTGCCAGTAGTATGGTGTACCAAGAGACCCAGTACTTC.

This clonotype occurred a few times. The CDR3 coding sequence is TGTGCCAGCAGCCCCATAGCGGCATACAATGAGCAGTTCTTC. Translating it yields CASSPIAAYNEQFF. The rearrangement links TRBV7-2 to TRBJ2-1, with a weak D call TRBD2 (6 bases). Germline loops: CDR1 SGHTA, CDR2 FQGNSA. The length of the CDR3 is 14 residues. Trimming stripped 5 bases from V and 4 bases from J, with 12 bases between.

V and J are TRBV14 and TRBJ2-1; a possible D gene is TRBD2 (6 bases). This CDR3 is 13 amino acids long. Germline CDR1 reads SGHDN; CDR2 reads FVKESK. The germline V and J ends were trimmed by 0 bases and 12 bases, with 12 bases remaining between them. The CDR3 sequence is CASSQDMSGWQFF. Here the CDR3 DNA reads TGTGCCAGCAGCCAAGATATGAGCGGGTGGCAGTTCTTC.

This clonotype was picked up a small number of times. The chain combines TRBV4-2 with TRBJ2-3; D is uncertain. The CDR3 length is 12 residues. Between the trimmed V and J ends, which lost 5 bases and 10 bases, there was a span of 13 bases. CDR1 is LGHNA and CDR2 is YNFKEQ in the germline V gene. The CDR3 region is CASSSTHGPQYF. The CDR3 DNA follows: TGTGCCAGCAGCTCCACTCATGGTCCGCAGTATTTT.

The chain has TRBV4-1 and TRBJ2-5; 7 bases are a match to TRBD1. The CDR3 extends over 15 amino acids. V shed 5 bases, J shed 3 bases, and the junction held 9 bases outside the gene matches. Looked up from germline, CDR1 is MGHRA and CDR2 is YSYEKL. As DNA, the CDR3 is TGCGCCAGCAGCGAATCCCCCGGACAGGAAGAGACCCAGTACTTC. Protein: CASSESPGQEETQYF.

The chain carries TRBV15 and TRBJ2-1, with D possibly TRBD2 on 6 matching bases. The CDR3 sequence is 16 residues long. In germline, CDR1 is LNHNV, CDR2 YYDKDF (reference sequence). Trimming pared 5 bases from V and 0 bases from J, leaving 14 bases between. CDR3 DNA sequence: TGTGCCACCAGCCCTAGCGATACGAGCTCCTACAATGAGCAGTTCTTC. Protein sequence: CATSPSDTSSYNEQFF.

V and J are TRBV7-2 and TRBJ1-6, with 7 bases fitting TRBD1. CDR3 length equals 18 residues. V shed 0 bases, J shed 0 bases, and the junction held 5 bases outside the gene matches. Germline V lookup: CDR1 SGHTA, CDR2 FQGNSA. Written as DNA, the CDR3 is TGTGCCAGCAGCTTAGCGGGGGGGGACAGCTCCTATAATTCACCCCTCCACTTT. This codes for CASSLAGGDSSYNSPLHF.

The sample holds a few counts of this clonotype. In DNA form, the CDR3 reads TGTGCCAGCAGTTCACCGTCGACAGGAGGTAAAAACATTCAGTACTTC. It yields the protein CASSSPSTGGKNIQYF. The rearrangement links TRBV12-3 or TRBV12-4 to TRBJ2-4, with D possibly TRBD1 on 6 matching bases. Trimming pared 4 bases from V and 4 bases from J, leaving 17 bases between. This CDR3 region has 16 residues.

The J gene is TRBJ1-2, the V gene TRBV10-3; D perhaps matches TRBD1 (6 bases). Germline V gene sequence: CDR1 ENHRY, CDR2 SYGVKD. V lost 4 bases, J lost 3 bases, and 18 bases lay in between. The CDR3 has 16 residues. CDR3 DNA: TGTGCCATCAGTGGGAGTAACAGGGAATACGACTATGGCTACACCTTC. This codes for CAISGSNREYDYGYTF.

The V gene is TRBV5-4, the J gene TRBJ2-1; TRBD2 might be the D (5 bases). Per the germline V gene, CDR1 is SGHNT and CDR2 is YYREEE (reference sequence). The CDR3 totals 12 residues. Deletions cut 1 base from V and 10 bases from J, with 9 bases between. CDR3 protein: CASSLRESEQFF. The CDR3 nucleotides are TGTGCCAGCAGCTTGAGGGAGAGCGAGCAGTTCTTC.

This clonotype was picked up a small number of times. This chain uses TRBV5-5 with TRBJ1-2; D uncertain. This CDR3 has 14 amino acids. Trimming pared 3 bases from V and 8 bases from J, leaving 17 bases between. Germline V lookup: CDR1 SGHKS, CDR2 YYEKEE (reference sequence). CDR3 in amino acids: CASSYLDRAGGYTF. The CDR3 region has the DNA TGTGCCAGCAGCTACCTAGACCGCGCCGGGGGCTACACCTTC. The variable domain in full, completed from reference TRBV5-5 and TRBJ1-2, reads DAGVTQSPTHLIKTRGQQVTLRCSPISGHKSVSWYQQVLGQGPQFIFQYYEKEERGRGNFPDRFSARQFPNYSSELNVNALLLGDSALYLCASSYLDRAGGYTFGSGTRLTVV.

The V call is TRBV7-9, the J call TRBJ2-2; 8 bases match TRBD1. Germline-derived CDR1 and CDR2 are SEHNR and FQNEAQ (reference sequence). The CDR3 extends over 15 amino acids. V was pared by 5 bases and J by 3 bases, with 5 bases of the junction left unmatched. The CDR3 protein is CASSQDRGYTGELFF. Here the CDR3 DNA reads TGTGCCAGCAGCCAAGACAGGGGATACACCGGGGAGCTGTTTTTT.

The chain's CDR3 is CASSYGWSYEQYF. CDR3 bases: TGTGCCAGCAGTTACGGCTGGTCCTACGAGCAGTACTTC. The chain links TRBV6-2 or TRBV6-3 to TRBJ2-7, with D uncertain. This CDR3 is built from 13 residues. V was cut by 2 bases and J by 1 base, with 6 bases left in between. CDR1 MNHEY and CDR2 SVGEGT come from the germline V gene.

Many counts were recorded for this clonotype. The rearrangement uses TRBV4-1 and TRBJ2-1; a possible D gene is TRBD2 (5 bases). CDR3 length: 14 amino acids. From germline, CDR1 is MGHRA and CDR2 YSYEKL. Trimming removed 0 bases at V and 13 bases at J, with 16 bases between. CDR3 nucleotides: TGCGCCAGCAGCCAAGATCTGGCTAGCTCGAGCCAGTTCTTC. Protein: CASSQDLASSSQFF.

This clonotype has only a few counts. The chain links TRBV6-5 to TRBJ2-7, with D possibly being TRBD1 (6 bases). The germline CDR1 and CDR2 sequences are MNHEY and SVGAGI. Trimming pared 9 bases from V and 3 bases from J, leaving 24 bases between. There are 16 residues in the CDR3. CDR3 amino acids: CASRVGAGAASYEQYF. In DNA, the CDR3 is TGTGCCAGTCGGGTGGGGGCTGGGGCCGCAAGCTACGAGCAGTACTTC.